The entry below describes one T cell receptor (beta chain). This clonotype was observed many times. Its antigen target is currently unknown. Base quality data are lacking; no much larger clone is found one base away. The healthy controls were volunteers from blood banks in Maryland, USA. For unsorted PBMC libraries, 2 million PBMCs were used after storage in RNAlater at -80 degrees C until RNA extraction. Peripheral blood was subjected to Ficoll-Hypaque density gradient centrifugation to isolate PBMCs, which were then cryopreserved in liquid nitrogen. To synthesize cDNA, template-switch 5'RACE was performed with a primer carrying a 10-nucleotide random unique molecular identifier so that each TCR transcript was tagged. Every sequencing run yielded over 180 million TCR-beta sequences covering 15-18 subjects. The RNeasy kit was used for extraction of total RNA. The KAPA Real-time Library Amplification kit was used to amplify TCR-beta VDJ regions with primers targeting the TCR constant region and the 5'RACE anchor. A first PCR added sample indexes and Illumina adaptors, and a second PCR then raised library yield. After Ampure bead purification, the roughly 650 bp TCR product was size-selected on a 2% E-gel SizeSelection system. Before pooling, library quality was assessed on a Bioanalyzer, concentration was determined with Qubit, and library quantification was performed with the Kapa Library Quantification kit. Paired-end 2 x 150 bp sequencing of the libraries was performed on an Illumina HiSeq 2500. To increase sequence diversity, roughly 24-31% phiX was spiked into each library pool. Per the authors' processing: Quality-filtered reads were processed with the UMI-based MiGEC pipeline, and over 75% of raw TCR sequences were removed by the MiGEC pipeline during error correction. VDJ genes were aligned to IMGT germline references, and clonotypes were defined by unique CDR3 amino acid sequence plus V-J genes. Clonal expansion, Shannon diversity and CDR3 relatedness (CalcPairwiseDistances, ClusterSamples) were evaluated with VDJtools, and phylogenetic trees were built with CLCbio workbench. A clone was classed as expanded if it had 8 or more unique UMIs, a cutoff based on coefficient-of-variation modelling across technical triplicates. TCRdb reprocessing: public reads trimmed at Q25 with fastp, clones called with MiXCR, in-frame beta chains kept. All rows with the same CDR3 protein become a single entry with the most common DNA and genes. The V and J calls come from TCRdb's annotation, not from the publication. This sample comprises 25,000 to 35,000 distinct CDR3 sequences, around 14% of them detected only once. 25% to 35% of the sample is held by the ten biggest clonotypes.

The entry originates in a study of neurological immune-mediated disorders (dated by TCRdb to between 2019 and 2020). As for the study more broadly: Peripheral blood TCR-beta repertoires from HTLV-I-associated myelopathy (HAM/TSP) patients, multiple sclerosis patients and healthy controls were compared by UMI-based sequencing. The 85 to 110 TCR-beta libraries included longitudinal samples, technical triplicates and paired sorted CD4+ and CD8+ T-cell subsets alongside PBMC samples. The cohort comprised about 70 subjects: roughly 15 HAM/TSP patients, 35 or so multiple sclerosis patients and about 20 healthy controls. Paper-wide results and their limitations: TCR clonal expansion was greatest in HAM/TSP patients and smallest in MS patients, who ranked below even healthy controls. Across subjects, expanded clones never shared an identical CDR3 amino acid sequence, which suggests that the TCR-beta repertoires in every group were private.

The germline V gene specifies SGHTA as CDR1 and FQGTGA as CDR2. The CDR3 goes from the cysteine to the phenylalanine over 13 residues. The sequence is cut down to CDR3 DNA, 39 bases in frame from base 1. Relative to germline, V is 1 base shorter and J is 10 bases shorter, with 11 bases between their ends. The source is a man aged 70-80 years in good health. Sequences were obtained from PBMCs. The chain links TRBV7-3 with TRBJ2-1, with the D gene call left open. The DNA sequence is as follows: TGTGCCAGCAGCTTAAACGCGGTGGGGGAGCAGTTCTTC. This yields the protein CASSLNAVGEQFF.